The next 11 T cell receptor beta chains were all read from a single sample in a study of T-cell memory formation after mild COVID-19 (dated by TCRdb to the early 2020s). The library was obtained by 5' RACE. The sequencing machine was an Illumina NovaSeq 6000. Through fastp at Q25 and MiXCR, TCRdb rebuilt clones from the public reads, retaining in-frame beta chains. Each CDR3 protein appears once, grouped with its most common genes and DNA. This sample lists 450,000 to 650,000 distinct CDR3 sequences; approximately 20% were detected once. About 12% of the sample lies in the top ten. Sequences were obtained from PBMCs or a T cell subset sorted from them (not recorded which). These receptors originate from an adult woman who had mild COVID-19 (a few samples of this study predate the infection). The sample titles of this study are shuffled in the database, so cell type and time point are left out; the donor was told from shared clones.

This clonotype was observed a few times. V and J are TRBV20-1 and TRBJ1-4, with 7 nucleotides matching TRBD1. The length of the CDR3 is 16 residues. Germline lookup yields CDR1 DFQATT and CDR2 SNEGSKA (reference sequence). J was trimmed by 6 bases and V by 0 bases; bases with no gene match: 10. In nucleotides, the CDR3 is TGCAGTGCTAGAGACCCACCGGGACAGATACATGAAAAACTGTTTTTT. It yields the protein CSARDPPGQIHEKLFF.

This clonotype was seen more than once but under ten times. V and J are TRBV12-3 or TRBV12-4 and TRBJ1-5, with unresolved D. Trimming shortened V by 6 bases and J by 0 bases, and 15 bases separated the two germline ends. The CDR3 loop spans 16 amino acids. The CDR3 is CASSSDTAVSNQPQHF. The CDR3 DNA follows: TGTGCCAGCAGCAGCGACACGGCTGTTAGCAATCAGCCCCAGCATTTT.

CDR3 sequence (DNA): TGCAGTGCTAGTGGGAAACCCGGGGAGCTGTTTTTT. Translating it yields CSASGKPGELFF. The chain carries TRBV20-1 and TRBJ2-2, with D hard to call. In germline, CDR1 is DFQATT, CDR2 SNEGSKA (reference sequence). The CDR3 length is 12 residues. V was pared by 3 bases and J by 6 bases, with 8 bases between.

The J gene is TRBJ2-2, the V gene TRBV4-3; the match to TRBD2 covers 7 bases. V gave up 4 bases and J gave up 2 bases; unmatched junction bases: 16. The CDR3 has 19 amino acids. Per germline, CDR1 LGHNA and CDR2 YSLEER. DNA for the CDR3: TGCGCCAGCAGCCCTCCGGGGATGGGGCTAGCGGTTAACACCGGGGAGCTGTTTTTT. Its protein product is CASSPPGMGLAVNTGELFF.

Here the CDR3 reads CASSLLGTRTNNEQFF. The CDR3 DNA follows: TGTGCCAGCAGCTTACTTGGGACTAGAACTAACAATGAGCAGTTCTTC. The chain recombines TRBV11-1 with TRBJ2-1, with 8 bases matching TRBD2. The length of the CDR3 is 16 residues. The junction had 8 bases not matched to a gene; V was cut back by 2 bases and J by 5 bases. Germline loops: CDR1 SGHAT, CDR2 FQDESV (reference sequence).

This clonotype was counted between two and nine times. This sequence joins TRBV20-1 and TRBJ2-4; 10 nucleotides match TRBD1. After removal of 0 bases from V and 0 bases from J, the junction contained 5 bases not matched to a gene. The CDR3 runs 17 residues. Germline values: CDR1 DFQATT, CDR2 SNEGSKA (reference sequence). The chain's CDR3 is CSAREGQGYLAKNIQYF. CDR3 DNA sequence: TGCAGTGCTAGAGAGGGACAGGGGTATTTAGCCAAAAACATTCAGTACTTC.

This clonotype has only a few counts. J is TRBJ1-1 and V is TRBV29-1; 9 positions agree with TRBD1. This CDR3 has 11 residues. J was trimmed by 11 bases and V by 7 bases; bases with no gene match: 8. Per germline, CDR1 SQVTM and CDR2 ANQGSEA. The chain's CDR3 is CSAVGGQGAFF. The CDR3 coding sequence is TGCAGCGCCGTCGGGGGACAGGGCGCTTTCTTT.

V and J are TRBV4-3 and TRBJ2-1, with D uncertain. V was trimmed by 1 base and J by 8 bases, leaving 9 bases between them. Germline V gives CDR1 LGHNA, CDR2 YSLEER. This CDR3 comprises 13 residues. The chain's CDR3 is CASSQGSVHEQFF. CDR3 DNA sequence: TGCGCCAGCAGCCAAGGGTCAGTCCATGAGCAGTTCTTC.

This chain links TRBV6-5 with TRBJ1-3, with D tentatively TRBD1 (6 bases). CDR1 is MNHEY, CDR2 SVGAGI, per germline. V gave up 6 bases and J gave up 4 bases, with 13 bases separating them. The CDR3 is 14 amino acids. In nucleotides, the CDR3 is TGTGCCAGCAGGCCAGGGGTTTCGGGAAACACCATATATTTT. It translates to CASRPGVSGNTIYF.

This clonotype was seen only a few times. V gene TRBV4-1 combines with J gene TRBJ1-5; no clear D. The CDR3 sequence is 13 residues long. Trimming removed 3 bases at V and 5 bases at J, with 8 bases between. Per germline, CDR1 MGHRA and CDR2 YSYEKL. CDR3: CASSHRRDQPQHF. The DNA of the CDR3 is TGCGCCAGCAGCCACAGGCGGGATCAGCCCCAGCATTTT.

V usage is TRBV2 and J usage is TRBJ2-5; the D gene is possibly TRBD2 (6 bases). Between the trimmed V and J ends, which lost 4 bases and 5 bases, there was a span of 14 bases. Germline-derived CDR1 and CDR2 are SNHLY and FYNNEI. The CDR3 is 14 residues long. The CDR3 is CASSVSGVGETQYF. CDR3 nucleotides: TGTGCCAGCAGTGTATCGGGGGTAGGGGAGACCCAGTACTTC.